This T cell receptor beta chain was found in a study of Graves' ophthalmopathy and Graves' hyperthyroidism. After removal of 2 bases from V and 2 bases from J, the junction contained 4 bases not matched to a gene. The CDR3 is 15 residues long. The study amplified TCR beta CDR3 regions using RNA transcripts. HTBI-primed first-round RT-PCR preceded second-round multiplex PCR. TCRdb reanalysed the multiplex PCR reads using MiXCR and keeps one entry per CDR3 protein. The sample carries some 370,000 distinct CDR3 sequences, 17% recorded once. The sample holds many counts of this clonotype. Sequencing input: peripheral blood. This TCR came from an adult woman with stable Graves' hyperthyroidism. The rearrangement uses TRBV12-3 or TRBV12-4 and TRBJ2-7; 9 bases are shared with TRBD2. The CDR3 sequence: CASSLMVAGAYEQYF. CDR3 coding DNA: TGTGCCAGCAGTTTAATGGTAGCGGGAGCCTACGAGCAGTACTTC.